This TCR beta chain was retrieved from a study of blood T cell repertoires in COVID-19. V lost 6 bases and J lost 3, with 15 bases in between. The CDR3 runs 14 residues. Germline values: CDR1 MDHEN, CDR2 SYDVKM. The repertoire was sequenced with immunoSEQ multiplex PCR; TCRdb's copy has only in-frame clones and lacks some. The data show some 70,000 clones, 80% to 90% seen once. The specimen was peripheral blood. The sequence derives from a woman aged 80 or over with active COVID-19. The chain uses TRBV28 and TRBJ2-7, with a tentative D call TRBD2 (7 bases). CDR3 sequence (DNA): TGTGCCAGCAGCCGGCCCGGGGGGCTCTACGAGCAGTACTTC. Translated, it gives CASSRPGGLYEQYF.